The clone carrying this TCR beta chain was observed a few times. Its antigen is undetermined. A read error may explain this, as a much larger clone is one base away. Newly diagnosed hyperthyroidism patients aged 18 to 65 years had disease lasting under 2 months. The data are from a study of T cells in Graves' hyperthyroidism and ophthalmopathy. The CDR3 regions of TCR beta were amplified from RNA transcripts. An initial round of RT-PCR targeting the TCR CDR3 relied on the HTBI primer set. TCRdb reprocessed the multiplex PCR reads via MiXCR and lists one record per CDR3 protein. The table lists 650,000 to 750,000 distinct CDR3 sequences, about 14% of them singletons, with roughly 10% in the top ten. Study-wide results and limits: Researchers found most expanded thyroid clonotypes above 0.001 in blood as well.

This CDR3 spans 12 amino acids. Germline CDR1 and CDR2: SNHLY and FYNNEI. The sequence derives from a woman aged 18-30 years with Graves' hyperthyroidism. The chain employs TRBV2 and TRBJ2-7, with 8 nucleotides matching TRBD2. The sample was blood. CDR3 amino acids: CVGREDNYEQYF. DNA for the CDR3: TGTGTCGGGCGGGAGGATAACTACGAGCAGTACTTC. Supplemented by reference TRBV2 and TRBJ2-7, the full variable domain reads EPEVTQTPSHQVTQMGQEVILRCVPISNHLYFYWYRQILGQKVEFLVSFYNNEISEKSEIFDDQFSVERPDGSNFTLKIRSTKLEDSAMYFCVGREDNYEQYFGPGTRLTVT.